The 7 T cell receptor beta chains below all came from one sample that was sequenced in a study of cytomegalovirus exposure and HLA in healthy donors. Primers included in the PCR were 60 Vbeta and 13 Jbeta primers. Data came from immunoSEQ multiplex PCR; TCRdb stores just in-frame clones and leaves some out. This sample has some 100,000 clones, with 65% to 80% found just once. The specimen sequenced was PBMCs. The source of these receptors is a woman in her sixties or seventies in good health and CMV-seropositive.

The gene calls are TRBV4-3 and TRBJ2-2; 8 bases align to TRBD1. The junction had 4 bases not matched to a gene; V was cut back by 0 bases and J by 1 base. Germline values: CDR1 LGHNA, CDR2 YSLEER. The CDR3 is 17 amino acids. The CDR3 protein is CASSQEAGGGNTGELFF. Written as DNA, the CDR3 is TGCGCCAGCAGCCAAGAGGCAGGGGGCGGGAACACCGGGGAGCTGTTTTTT.

This rearrangement joins TRBV4-1 to TRBJ2-7; 9 bases match TRBD1. J lost 5 bases, V lost 3 bases, and 11 bases had no gene match. The CDR3 covers 16 residues. CDR1 MGHRA and CDR2 YSYEKL come from the germline V gene. DNA of the CDR3: TGCGCCAGCAGCCATTCTCAGGGACAGGGAACTCACGAGCAGTACTTC. Protein: CASSHSQGQGTHEQYF.

The sample holds a few counts of this clone. The chain joins TRBV28 to TRBJ2-1; D perhaps matches TRBD1 (6 bases). The germline gives CDR1 MDHEN, CDR2 SYDVKM. V gave up 6 bases and J gave up 2 bases, with 14 bases separating them. This CDR3 contains 15 residues. The CDR3 sequence is CASRLQGFPYNEQFF. In nucleotides, the CDR3 is TGTGCCAGCAGACTTCAGGGGTTCCCCTACAATGAGCAGTTCTTC.

This clone was counted between two and nine times. The V and J genes are TRBV14 and TRBJ1-2, with 7 bases aligning to TRBD1. Germline assignment: CDR1 SGHDN and CDR2 FVKESK. This CDR3 comprises 15 residues. The V segment lost 1 base and the J segment 5 bases; nucleotides outside the gene matches: 7. CDR3 amino acids: CASSQGGGGVYGYTF. CDR3 bases: TGTGCCAGCAGCCAAGGAGGAGGGGGCGTATATGGCTACACCTTC.

CDR3 residues: CASTLGGGYTEAFF. CDR3 sequence (DNA): TGTGCCAGCACCCTGGGCGGGGGATACACTGAAGCTTTCTTT. The chain joins TRBV2 to TRBJ1-1; D perhaps matches TRBD1 (5 bases). V was trimmed by 7 bases and J by 3 bases, leaving 15 bases between them. CDR1 and CDR2 (germline): SNHLY, FYNNEI. This CDR3 has 14 amino acids.

The gene calls are TRBV4-2 and TRBJ2-1; 8 bases map to TRBD2. V shed 7 bases and J 7 bases; nucleotides not matched to a gene: 9. The CDR3 covers 14 residues. Germline V gene sequence: CDR1 LGHNA, CDR2 YNFKEQ. CDR3 in amino acids: CASKTSGRMNEQFF. The DNA of the CDR3 is TGTGCCAGCAAGACCAGCGGGAGAATGAATGAGCAGTTCTTC.

The rearrangement joins TRBV5-1 to TRBJ1-6; tentatively, D is TRBD1 (5 bases). Germline CDR1 reads SGHRS; CDR2 reads YFSETQ. V was pared by 5 bases and J by 6 bases, with 12 bases between. This CDR3 is 14 amino acids long. In DNA form, the CDR3 reads TGCGCCAGCAGAGAGCCGGGGGGTAATTCACCCCTCCACTTT. Translating it yields CASREPGGNSPLHF.